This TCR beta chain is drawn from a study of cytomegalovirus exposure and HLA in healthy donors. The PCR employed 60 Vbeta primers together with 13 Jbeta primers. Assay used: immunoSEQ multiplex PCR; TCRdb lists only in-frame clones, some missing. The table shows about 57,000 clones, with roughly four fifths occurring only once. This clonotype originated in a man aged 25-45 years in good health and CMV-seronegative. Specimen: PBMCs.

Here the CDR3 DNA reads TGCGCCAGCAGCTTACAGGGGACGAAGGGGGGCACAGATACGCAGTATTTT. This translates into CASSLQGTKGGTDTQYF. This chain uses TRBV5-1 with TRBJ2-3; TRBD1 matches at 7 bases. J was trimmed by 1 base and V by 2 bases; bases with no gene match: 10. The germline V gene encodes CDR1 SGHRS and CDR2 YFSETQ. The CDR3 sequence is 17 residues long.